These T cell receptor beta chains were read from a single sample in a study of blood T cell dynamics during melanoma immunotherapy. Produced via immunoSEQ multiplex PCR; TCRdb's table is partial and in-frame only. The table records fewer than 11,000 clones, around nine tenths of them present only once. The specimen comprised blood, sampled from a patient treated with checkpoint blockade. The receptor source for this set is a human donor with melanoma. Both conserved end residues are part of each CDR3. The order of the fields is D gene, clone size, V gene, J gene, CDR3 length, CDR3 protein, CDR3 DNA. The D gene is left open where the match is weak. The size of a clone is reported for some rows only, either as once, few or many, or as a class for expanded clones.

NA	NA	TRBV9	TRBJ2-4	13	CASSVESVGIQYF	TGTGCCAGCAGCGTAGAGTCAGTGGGCATTCAGTACTTC
NA	NA	TRBV28	TRBJ1-6	17	CASLAIAGERNNSPLHF	TGTGCCAGCCTTGCCATAGCGGGGGAAAGGAATAATTCACCCCTCCACTTT
TRBD2	NA	TRBV5-6	TRBJ2-3	15	CASSLFREGTDTQYF	TGTGCCAGCAGCTTGTTCCGGGAGGGGACAGATACGCAGTATTTT
TRBD2	NA	TRBV11-2	TRBJ2-3	18	CASSPGEGGGRETDTQYF	TGTGCCAGCAGCCCCGGAGAGGGTGGCGGGAGGGAGACAGATACGCAGTATTTT
NA	NA	TRBV28	TRBJ2-7	15	CASSFQGGAADEQYF	TGTGCCAGCAGTTTTCAGGGGGGGGCCGCGGACGAGCAGTACTTC
NA	NA	TRBV11-2	TRBJ2-5	16	CASSFGVSGPPETQYF	TGTGCCAGCAGCTTTGGGGTATCAGGGCCCCCAGAGACCCAGTACTTC
NA	NA	TRBV10-2	TRBJ1-4	13	CASMANLNEKLFF	TGCGCCAGCATGGCCAACTTAAATGAAAAACTGTTTTTT
NA	NA	TRBV7-3	TRBJ2-5	14	CASSPGTPPETQYF	TGTGCCAGCAGCCCCGGGACTCCGCCAGAGACCCAGTACTTC
TRBD2	few	TRBV11-1	TRBJ2-5	15	CASRSSGTQGETQYF	TGTGCCAGCCGTTCTAGCGGGACTCAAGGAGAGACCCAGTACTTC
NA	NA	TRBV28	TRBJ1-2	15	CASRPGGRGFGGNTF	TGTGCCAGCAGGCCTGGTGGGCGTGGGTTTGGTGGCAACACCTTC
NA	few	TRBV7-9	TRBJ1-1	11	CASSPLYEAFF	TGTGCCAGCAGCCCACTATATGAAGCTTTCTTT
NA	once	TRBV18	TRBJ2-3	14	CASSPPQGGDTQYF	TGTGCCAGCTCACCACCACAGGGAGGGGATACGCAGTATTTT
TRBD2	NA	TRBV7-2	TRBJ2-7	15	CASSPGDGGVYEQYF	TGTGCCAGCAGCCCCGGGGACGGGGGGGTTTACGAGCAGTACTTC
TRBD1	NA	TRBV19	TRBJ1-2	11	CASRRQGLYTF	TGTGCCAGTAGAAGACAGGGATTATACACCTTC
NA	NA	TRBV4-3	TRBJ1-1	14	CASSQDVETTEAFF	TGCGCCAGCAGCCAAGATGTGGAGACGACTGAAGCTTTCTTT
NA	NA	TRBV7-9	TRBJ2-5	15	CASSLGDAGQETQYF	TGTGCCAGCAGCTTAGGGGACGCAGGGCAAGAGACCCAGTACTTC
TRBD1	NA	TRBV28	TRBJ1-1	14	CASSKQGGNTEAFF	TGTGCCAGCAGTAAACAGGGGGGGAACACTGAAGCTTTCTTT
TRBD1	NA	TRBV28	TRBJ2-4	17	CASSFSGTGGVLDIQYF	TGTGCCAGCAGTTTCTCCGGGACAGGGGGAGTGTTGGACATTCAGTACTTC
TRBD1	NA	TRBV27	TRBJ2-7	16	CASSPTPTGMPYEQYF	TGTGCCAGCAGCCCGACACCGACAGGGATGCCCTACGAGCAGTACTTC
NA	NA	TRBV7-7	TRBJ2-7	13	CASSLASGDEQYF	TGTGCTAGCAGCTTAGCCTCAGGGGACGAGCAGTACTTC
NA	NA	TRBV18	TRBJ2-3	13	CASSPPSTDTQYF	TGTGCCAGCTCACCTCCAAGCACAGATACGCAGTATTTT
NA	NA	TRBV7-8	TRBJ2-2	14	CASSLARVAGELFF	TGTGCCAGCAGCTTAGCGCGAGTTGCCGGGGAGCTGTTTTTT
TRBD1	once	TRBV7-6	TRBJ2-5	16	CASSYLGTVSQETQYF	TGTGCCAGCAGCTACTTAGGGACAGTTAGCCAAGAGACCCAGTACTTC